The following is a TCR beta chain sequence with its context. The sample comes from a study of cytomegalovirus exposure and HLA in healthy donors. PCR employed 60 Vbeta and 13 Jbeta primers. Only in-frame clones appear in the TCRdb table, and some are missing; sequencing was by immunoSEQ multiplex PCR. The sample consists of some 120,000 clones, 75% to 85% of them appearing once. V lost 2 bases to trimming and J lost 0 bases, with 5 bases between them. The CDR3 extends over 15 amino acids. Germline CDR1 and CDR2: MNHEY and SVGAGI. The source of this sequence is a woman between 45 and 65 years old in good health and CMV-seropositive. Sequenced input: PBMCs. V and J are TRBV6-5 and TRBJ2-6; unclear D gene. The DNA of the CDR3 is TGTGCCAGCAGTTACGAGGCCTCTGGGGCCAACGTCCTGACTTTC. This gives the protein CASSYEASGANVLTF.